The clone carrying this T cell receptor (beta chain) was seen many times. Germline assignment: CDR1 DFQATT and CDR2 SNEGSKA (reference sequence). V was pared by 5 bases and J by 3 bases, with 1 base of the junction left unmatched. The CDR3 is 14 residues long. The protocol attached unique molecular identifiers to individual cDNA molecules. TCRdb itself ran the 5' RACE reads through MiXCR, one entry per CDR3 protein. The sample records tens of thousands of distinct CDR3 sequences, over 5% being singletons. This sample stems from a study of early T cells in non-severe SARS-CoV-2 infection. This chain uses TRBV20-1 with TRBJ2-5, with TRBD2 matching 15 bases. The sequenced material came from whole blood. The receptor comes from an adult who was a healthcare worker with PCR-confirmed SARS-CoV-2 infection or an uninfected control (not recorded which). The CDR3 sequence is CSAGTSGRKETQYF. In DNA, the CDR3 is TGCAGTGCTGGGACTAGCGGGAGGAAAGAGACCCAGTACTTC.